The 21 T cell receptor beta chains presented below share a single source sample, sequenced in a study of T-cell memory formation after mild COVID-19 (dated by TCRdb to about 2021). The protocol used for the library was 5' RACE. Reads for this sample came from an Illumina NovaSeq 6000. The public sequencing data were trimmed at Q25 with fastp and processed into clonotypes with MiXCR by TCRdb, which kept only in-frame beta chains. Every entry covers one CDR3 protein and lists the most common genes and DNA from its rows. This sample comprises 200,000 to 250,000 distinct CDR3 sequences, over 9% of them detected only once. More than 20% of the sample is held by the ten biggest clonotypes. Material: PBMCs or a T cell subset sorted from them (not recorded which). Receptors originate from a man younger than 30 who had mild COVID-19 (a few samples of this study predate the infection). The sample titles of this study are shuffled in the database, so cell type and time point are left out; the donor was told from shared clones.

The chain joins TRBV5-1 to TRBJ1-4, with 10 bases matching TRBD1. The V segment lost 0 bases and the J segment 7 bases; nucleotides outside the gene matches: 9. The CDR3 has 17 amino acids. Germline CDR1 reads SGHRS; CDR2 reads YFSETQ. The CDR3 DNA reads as TGCGCCAGCAGCTTGGTCCTTATTGGGACAGGGGTTGAAAAACTGTTTTTT. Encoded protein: CASSLVLIGTGVEKLFF.

In nucleotides, the CDR3 is TGTGCCAGCAGCTTACAATGGACGTCCTACAATGAGCAGTTCTTC. Encoded protein: CASSLQWTSYNEQFF. V gene TRBV7-2 combines with J gene TRBJ2-1; D is unclear. V was pared by 2 bases and J by 1 base, with 9 bases between. Germline loops: CDR1 SGHTA, CDR2 FQGNSA. The CDR3 spans 15 residues.

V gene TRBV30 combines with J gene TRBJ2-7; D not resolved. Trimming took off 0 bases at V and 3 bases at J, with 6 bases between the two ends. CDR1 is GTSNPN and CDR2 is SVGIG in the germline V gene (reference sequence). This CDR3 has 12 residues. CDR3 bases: TGTGCCTGGAGTGTAAGTGGCTACGAGCAGTACTTC. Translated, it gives CAWSVSGYEQYF.

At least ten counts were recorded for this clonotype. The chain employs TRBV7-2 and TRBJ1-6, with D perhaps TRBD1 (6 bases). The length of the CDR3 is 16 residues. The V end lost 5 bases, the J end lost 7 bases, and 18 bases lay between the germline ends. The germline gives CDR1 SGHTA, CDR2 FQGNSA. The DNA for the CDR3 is TGTGCCAGCAGCCCACAGGGACCCGGGAGGAATTCACCCCTCCACTTT. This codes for CASSPQGPGRNSPLHF.

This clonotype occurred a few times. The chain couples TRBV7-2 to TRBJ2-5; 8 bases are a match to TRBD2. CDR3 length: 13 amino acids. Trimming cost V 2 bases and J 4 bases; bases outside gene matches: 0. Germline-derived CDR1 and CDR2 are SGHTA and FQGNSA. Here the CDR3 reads CASSLSGGETQYF. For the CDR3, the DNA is TGTGCCAGCAGCTTAAGCGGGGGAGAGACCCAGTACTTC.

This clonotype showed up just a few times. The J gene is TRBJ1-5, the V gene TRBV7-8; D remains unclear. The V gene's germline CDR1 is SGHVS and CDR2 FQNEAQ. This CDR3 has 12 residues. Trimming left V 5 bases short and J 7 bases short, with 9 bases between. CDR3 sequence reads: CASSISGQPQHF. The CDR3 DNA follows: TGTGCCAGCAGCATCAGTGGGCAGCCCCAGCATTTT.

CDR3 amino acids: CASSMPNGGHPEAFF. CDR3 nucleotide sequence: TGTGCCAGTAGTATGCCTAACGGGGGGCACCCTGAAGCTTTCTTT. The gene calls are TRBV19 and TRBJ1-1; a possible D gene is TRBD1 (6 bases). Germline V CDR1 and CDR2: LNHDA, SQIVND (reference sequence). Trimming took 3 bases from V and 6 from J, leaving 17 bases between them. There are 15 residues in the CDR3.

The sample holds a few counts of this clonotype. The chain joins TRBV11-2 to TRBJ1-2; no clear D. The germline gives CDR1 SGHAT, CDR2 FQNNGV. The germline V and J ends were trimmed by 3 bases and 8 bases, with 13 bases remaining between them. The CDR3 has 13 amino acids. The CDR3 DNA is TGTGCCAGCAGCTTCTCTACTGGAGGGGGCTACACCTTC. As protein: CASSFSTGGGYTF.

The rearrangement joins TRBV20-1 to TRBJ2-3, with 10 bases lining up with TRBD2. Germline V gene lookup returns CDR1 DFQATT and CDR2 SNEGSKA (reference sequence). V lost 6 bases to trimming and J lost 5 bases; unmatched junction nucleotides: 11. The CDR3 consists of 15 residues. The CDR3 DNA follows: TGCAGTGCCCAATCAGCGGGGGGGCCTGTAGATACGCAGTATTTT. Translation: CSAQSAGGPVDTQYF.

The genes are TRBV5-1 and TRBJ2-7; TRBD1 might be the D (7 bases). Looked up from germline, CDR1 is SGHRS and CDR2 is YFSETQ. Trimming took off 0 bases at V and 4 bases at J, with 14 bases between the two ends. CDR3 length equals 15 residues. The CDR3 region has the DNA TGCGCCAGCAGCTTGGAGGGGGCCGGGACTTACGAGCAGTACTTC. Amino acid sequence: CASSLEGAGTYEQYF.

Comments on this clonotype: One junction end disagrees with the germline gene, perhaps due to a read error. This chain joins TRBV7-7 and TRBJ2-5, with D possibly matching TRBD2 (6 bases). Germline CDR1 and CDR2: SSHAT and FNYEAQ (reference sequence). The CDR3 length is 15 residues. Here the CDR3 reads CASSLGAGGQETQYF. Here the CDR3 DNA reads TGTGCTAGCAGCTTAGGAGCGGGCGGTCAAGAGACCCAGTACTTC. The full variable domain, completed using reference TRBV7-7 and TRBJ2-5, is GAGVSQSPRYKVTKRGQDVTLRCDPISSHATLYWYQQALGQGPEFLTYFNYEAQPDKSGLPSDRFSAERPEGSISTLTIQRTEQRDSAMYRCASSLGAGGQETQYFGPGTRLLVL.

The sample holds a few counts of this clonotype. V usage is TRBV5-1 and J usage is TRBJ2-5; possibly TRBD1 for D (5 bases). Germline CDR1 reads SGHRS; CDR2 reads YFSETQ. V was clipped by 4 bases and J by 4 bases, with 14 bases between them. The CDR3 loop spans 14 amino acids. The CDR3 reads CASSLDTAAETQYF. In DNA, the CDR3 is TGCGCCAGCAGCCTGGACACCGCGGCAGAGACCCAGTACTTC.

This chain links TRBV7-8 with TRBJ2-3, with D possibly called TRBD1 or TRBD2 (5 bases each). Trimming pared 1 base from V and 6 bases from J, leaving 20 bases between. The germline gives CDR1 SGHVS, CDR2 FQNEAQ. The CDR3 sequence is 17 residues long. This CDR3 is CASSLGQWGMEPDTQYF. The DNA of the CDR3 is TGTGCCAGCAGCTTAGGACAATGGGGGATGGAGCCCGATACGCAGTATTTT.

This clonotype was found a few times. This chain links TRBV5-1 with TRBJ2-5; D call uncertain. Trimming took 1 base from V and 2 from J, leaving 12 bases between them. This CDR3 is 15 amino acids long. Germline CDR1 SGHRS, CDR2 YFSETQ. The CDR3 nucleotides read TGCGCCAGCAGCTTGACATTCAAGGAACAAGAGACCCAGTACTTC. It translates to CASSLTFKEQETQYF.

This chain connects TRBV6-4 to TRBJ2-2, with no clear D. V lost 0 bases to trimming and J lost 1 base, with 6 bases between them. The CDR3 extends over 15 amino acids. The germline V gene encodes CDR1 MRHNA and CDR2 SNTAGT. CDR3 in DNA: TGTGCCAGCAGTGACTCGGAAGGGAACACCGGGGAGCTGTTTTTT. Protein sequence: CASSDSEGNTGELFF.

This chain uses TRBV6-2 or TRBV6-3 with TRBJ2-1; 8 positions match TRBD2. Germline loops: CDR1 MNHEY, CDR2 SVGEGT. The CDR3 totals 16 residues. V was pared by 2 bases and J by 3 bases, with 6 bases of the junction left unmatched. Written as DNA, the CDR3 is TGTGCCAGCAGTTACCGCGGGGCGGGGGGCTACAATGAGCAGTTCTTC. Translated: CASSYRGAGGYNEQFF.

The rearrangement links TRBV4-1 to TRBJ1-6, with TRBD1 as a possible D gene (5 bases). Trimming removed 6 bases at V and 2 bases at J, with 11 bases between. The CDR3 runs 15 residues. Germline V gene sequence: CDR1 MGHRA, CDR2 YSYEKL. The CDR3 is CASRPQGTYNSPLHF. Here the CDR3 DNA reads TGCGCCAGCAGGCCCCAGGGAACCTATAATTCACCCCTCCACTTT.

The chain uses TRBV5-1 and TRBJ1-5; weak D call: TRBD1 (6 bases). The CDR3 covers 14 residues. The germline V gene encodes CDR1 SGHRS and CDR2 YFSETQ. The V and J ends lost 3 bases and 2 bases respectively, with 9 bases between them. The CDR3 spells CASSWGGGNQPQHF. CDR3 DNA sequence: TGCGCCAGCAGCTGGGGGGGCGGCAATCAGCCCCAGCATTTT.

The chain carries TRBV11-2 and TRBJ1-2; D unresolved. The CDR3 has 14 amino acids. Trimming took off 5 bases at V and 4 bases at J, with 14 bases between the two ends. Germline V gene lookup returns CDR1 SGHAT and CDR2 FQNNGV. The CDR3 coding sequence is TGTGCCAGCAGCCCACAGACGGAACCCTATGGCTACACCTTC. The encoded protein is CASSPQTEPYGYTF.

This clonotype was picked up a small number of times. In DNA form, the CDR3 reads TGTGCCAGCAGTGAAGCGGATGGGGAGGTGGAGACCCAGTACTTC. Protein sequence: CASSEADGEVETQYF. This sequence joins TRBV6-1 and TRBJ2-5, with a possible D match to TRBD2 (6 bases). The CDR3 contains 15 residues. CDR1 is MNHNS, CDR2 SASEGT, per germline. V was trimmed by 0 bases and J by 5 bases, leaving 13 bases between them.

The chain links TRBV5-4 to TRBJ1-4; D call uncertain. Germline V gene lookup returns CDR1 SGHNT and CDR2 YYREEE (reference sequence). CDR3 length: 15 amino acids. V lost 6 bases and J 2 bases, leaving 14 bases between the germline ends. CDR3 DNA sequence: TGTGCCAGCACTAGGGATCGTGGGACTAATGAAAAACTGTTTTTT. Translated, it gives CASTRDRGTNEKLFF.